These 10 T cell receptor beta chains originate from one sample sequenced in a study of blood T cell repertoires in COVID-19. TCRdb's table, derived via immunoSEQ multiplex PCR, lists solely in-frame clones and lacks some. The table has roughly 230,000 clones, around 83% seen once. The material sequenced was peripheral blood. The source of these receptors is a woman between 50 and 59 years old with acute or convalescent COVID-19.

This rearrangement joins TRBV15 to TRBJ1-4, with 7 bases matching TRBD1. The CDR3 sequence is 18 residues long. V shed 1 base, J shed 2 bases, and the junction held 10 bases outside the gene matches. Germline CDR1 reads LNHNV; CDR2 reads YYDKDF (reference sequence). CDR3 DNA sequence: TGTGCCACCAGCAGAGCTCGACAGGGAGTAGGGACTAATGAAAAACTGTTTTTT. Residues: CATSRARQGVGTNEKLFF.

The chain uses TRBV6-6 and TRBJ2-1, with D possibly being TRBD1 (6 bases). The V and J ends lost 6 bases and 3 bases respectively, with 12 bases between them. In germline, CDR1 is MNHNY, CDR2 SVGAGI (reference sequence). This CDR3 spans 14 amino acids. The CDR3 region is CASSLPGHYNEQFF. The CDR3 coding sequence is TGTGCCAGCAGCCTTCCGGGACACTACAATGAGCAGTTCTTC.

The V call is TRBV7-9, the J call TRBJ1-1; the D is unclear. CDR1 is SEHNR and CDR2 is FQNEAQ in the germline V gene (reference sequence). The CDR3 runs to 14 residues. V gave up 5 bases and J gave up 0 bases, with 10 bases separating them. CDR3 sequence: CASSPTSMNTEAFF. The CDR3 nucleotides are TGTGCCAGCAGCCCTACGTCGATGAACACTGAAGCTTTCTTT.

This clone was seen many times. The chain uses TRBV19 and TRBJ1-2; 9 bases match TRBD1. The CDR3 has 17 residues. Looked up from germline, CDR1 is LNHDA and CDR2 is SQIVND (reference sequence). V lost 7 bases to trimming and J lost 4 bases; unmatched junction nucleotides: 16. This chain's CDR3 is CASTNPAGQGYGYGYTF. The CDR3 nucleotides read TGTGCCAGTACCAACCCCGCGGGACAGGGATACGGCTATGGCTACACCTTC. Complete variable domain (other parts from reference TRBV19 and TRBJ1-2): DGGITQSPKYLFRKEGQNVTLSCEQNLNHDAMYWYRQDPGQGLRLIYYSQIVNDFQKGDIAEGYSVSREKKESFPLTVTSAQKNPTAFYLCASTNPAGQGYGYGYTFGSGTRLTVV.

In nucleotides, the CDR3 is TGTGCCAGCAGTCTCGCTACCCCGGGGAGGCCCTCTGGCTACACCTTC. Its protein product is CASSLATPGRPSGYTF. The gene calls are TRBV28 and TRBJ1-2; D gene uncertain. The germline gives CDR1 MDHEN, CDR2 SYDVKM. CDR3 length: 16 amino acids. V was pared by 5 bases and J by 7 bases, with 23 bases between.

This clone has a single count. The chain is built from TRBV9 and TRBJ1-1, with 7 bases matching TRBD1. This CDR3 comprises 14 residues. J lost 7 bases, V lost 0 bases, and 6 bases had no gene match. Germline CDR1 SGDLS, CDR2 YYNGEE. The CDR3 loop is CASSVDRTGSEAFF. The CDR3 region has the DNA TGTGCCAGCAGCGTAGATAGGACAGGCAGTGAAGCTTTCTTT.

This clone was recorded once. The chain recombines TRBV3-1 (or the pseudogene TRBV3-2) with TRBJ1-4; no clear D gene. In germline, CDR1 is LGHDT, CDR2 YNNKEL (reference sequence). This CDR3 has 14 residues. V was cut by 4 bases and J by 4 bases, with 10 bases left in between. CDR3 sequence: CASSRGGYNEKLFF. CDR3 in DNA: TGTGCCAGCAGCCGGGGAGGGTATAATGAAAAACTGTTTTTT.

The chain combines TRBV5-1 with TRBJ1-1; the match to TRBD1 covers 7 bases. Germline V gene lookup returns CDR1 SGHRS and CDR2 YFSETQ. V was pared by 4 bases and J by 1 base, with 7 bases of the junction left unmatched. The CDR3 spans 15 residues. The CDR3 DNA reads TGCGCCAGCAGCAGCCAGGACAGGTGGAACACTGAAGCTTTCTTT. Protein: CASSSQDRWNTEAFF.

A word on this clone: The junction differs from germline at one of its ends, possibly a read error. V gene TRBV9 combines with J gene TRBJ1-1; D is undetermined. This CDR3 region has 15 residues. The germline V gene encodes CDR1 SGDLS and CDR2 YYNGEE. Written as DNA, the CDR3 is TGTGCCAGCAGCGACAACTGGGCCTTGAACTCTGAAGCTTTCTTT. This translates into CASSDNWALNSEAFF.

The genes are TRBV5-1 and TRBJ2-3; 13 nucleotides agree with TRBD2. V lost 1 base and J lost 0; bases outside the gene matches: 5. The CDR3 totals 18 residues. Germline CDR1 SGHRS, CDR2 YFSETQ. The CDR3 nucleotides read TGCGCCAGCAGCTTGACTAGCGGGGGGGCCCTCAGCACAGATACGCAGTATTTT. Translating gives CASSLTSGGALSTDTQYF.